This TCR beta chain was observed in a study of OX40 agonist ivuxolimab in advanced cancers. Turning to the study itself: Across the patients, intravenous ivuxolimab was delivered every 2 weeks at 0.01 to 10 mg/kg. Hepatocellular carcinoma, melanoma, renal cell or head and neck cancer affected the dose-escalation patients. Patients were 65% to 85% male with ages roughly 20 to 80, mean about 60. Checkpoint inhibitors had been given previously to 35% to 50% of patients.

Profiled with immunoSEQ multiplex PCR; TCRdb holds only in-frame clones, not every one. The top ten clones hold under 0.8% of a sample with roughly 91,000 clones, 70% to 90% of them seen once. The CDR3 is made up of 15 amino acids. The input for sequencing was CD4+ or CD8+ T cells sorted from blood, taken in a trial of the OX40 agonist ivuxolimab. This chain joins TRBV21-1 and TRBJ2-5. TRBV21-1 is shown as a pseudogene. This clonotype was sampled from an adult with an advanced solid tumor such as melanoma, head and neck, liver or kidney cancer. Here the CDR3 reads CASSRLTGNQETQYF. CDR3 nucleotides: TGTGCCAGCAGCCGCCTTACGGGCAACCAAGAGACCCAGTACTTC.